This is a list of T cell receptor beta chains from one sample in a study of breast tumors, draining lymph nodes, adjacent tissues. TCRdb re-analysed the multiplex PCR reads in MiXCR, keeping a single row per CDR3 protein. The sample lists about 200,000 distinct CDR3 sequences, over 25% seen once, with about 4.5% in the top ten. The sample comprised axillary lymph node tissue. The source of these receptors is a female donor with breast cancer. Some clones in this sample may be carry-over from other donors' samples. The CDR3 runs from the conserved cysteine through the conserved F or W. D genes are given only for firm matches. The listing skips clone size in some rows; elsewhere it reads once, few, many or a size class.

D | J | size | V | length | DNA | CDR3
TRBD1 | TRBJ2-6 | many | TRBV9 | 18 | TGTGCCAGCAGCGTAGCTAGAGACAGGGGCTCTGGGGCCAACGTCCTGACTTTC | CASSVARDRGSGANVLTF
- | TRBJ1-5 | few | TRBV27 | 13 | TGTGCCAGCAGTTTAGGTCCGAAGACGCCCCAGCATTTT | CASSLGPKTPQHF
- | TRBJ1-6 | many | TRBV9 | 15 | TGTGCCAGCAGCGTAGACGGCTCCTATAATTCACCCCCCCACTTT | CASSVDGSYNSPPHF
- | TRBJ2-7 | - | TRBV7-9 | 17 | TGTGCCAGCAGCTTAGAGCAGGGGGGGGCGATTCCCTACGAGCAGTACTTC | CASSLEQGGAIPYEQYF
- | TRBJ1-4 | - | TRBV20-1 | 13 | TGCAGTGCTCAGGTTCTGACGGGTGAAAAACTGTTTTTT | CSAQVLTGEKLFF
- | TRBJ1-6 | - | TRBV20-1 | 13 | TGCAGTGCCTGGAGAGGCGGTAATTCACCCCTCCACTTT | CSAWRGGNSPLHF
- | TRBJ1-1 | - | TRBV19 | 14 | TGTGCCAGTAGCCCGTGGACAGCAGCCACTGAAGCTTTCTTT | CASSPWTAATEAFF
- | TRBJ2-2 | many | TRBV5-1 | 17 | TGCGCCAGCAGCCCTATGGGGGGACAGATGAACACCGGGGAGCTGTTTTTT | CASSPMGGQMNTGELFF
- | TRBJ1-5 | many | TRBV2 | 14 | TGTGCCAGCAGTGCCTCCTCGTTTGGGGAGCCCCAGCATTTT | CASSASSFGEPQHF
- | TRBJ2-7 | many | TRBV7-9 | 14 | TGTGCCAGCACCCTCGGGGAAGGGGTCTACGAGCAGTACTTC | CASTLGEGVYEQYF
TRBD2 | TRBJ2-5 | once | TRBV29-1 | 14 | TGCAGCGTTCCGGGACTAGCGGGAAAAGAGACCCAGTACTTC | CSVPGLAGKETQYF
- | TRBJ2-1 | many | TRBV7-8 | 13 | TGTGCCAGCAGCTTAGATCGAAACAATGAGCAGTTCTTC | CASSLDRNNEQFF
- | TRBJ1-5 | few | TRBV10-2 | 14 | TGCGCCAGCAGTGAGTCGGGGTTAAATCAGCCCCAGCATTTT | CASSESGLNQPQHF
TRBD1 | TRBJ1-2 | - | TRBV20-1 | 12 | TGCAGTGCTAGTCCGTTACCAGGGGGCTCCACCTTC | CSASPLPGGSTF
- | TRBJ2-1 | many | TRBV7-2 | 14 | TGTGCCAGCAGCTTAGGTCGGGGGGCGACTGAGCAGTTCTTC | CASSLGRGATEQFF
TRBD2 | TRBJ2-7 | many | TRBV6-5 | 17 | TGTGCCAGCAGTTACTCTGGTCCGACTAGCGGGGGCTACGAGCAGTACTTC | CASSYSGPTSGGYEQYF
- | TRBJ2-2 | many | TRBV7-2 | 15 | TGTGCCAGCAGCTTATGGACAGCGAACACCGGGGAGCTGTTTTTT | CASSLWTANTGELFF
TRBD2 | TRBJ2-3 | - | TRBV10-1 | 15 | TGCGCCAGCAGTGAGGGGCGGGGGGGACCAGATACGCAGTATTTT | CASSEGRGGPDTQYF
- | TRBJ1-6 | many | TRBV27 | 11 | TGTGCCAGCATCATTAATTCACCCCTCCACTTT | CASIINSPLHF
- | TRBJ2-3 | many | TRBV24-1 | 17 | TGTGCCACCAGTGGTTTCCCGACAGGGACTAGCACAGATACGCAGTATTTT | CATSGFPTGTSTDTQYF
TRBD1 | TRBJ2-5 | many | TRBV11-1 | 13 | TGTGCCAGCAGCTCCGGACAGGGTCTGACCCAGTACTTC | CASSSGQGLTQYF
TRBD1 | TRBJ1-1 | few | TRBV7-8 | 16 | TGTGCCAGCAGCTTAGATAGGACAGGGGGCAGGACTGAAGCTTTCTTT | CASSLDRTGGRTEAFF
TRBD1 | TRBJ1-4 | many | TRBV7-9 | 16 | TGTGCCAGCAGCTTAGGGACAGGGGGGCTAGGTGAAAAACTGTTTTTT | CASSLGTGGLGEKLFF